The present entry profiles one T cell receptor beta chain with its context. Its antigen is still unknown. These data belong to a study of graft-versus-host responses after intestinal transplantation. Study-level information: Tacrolimus plus steroids were given to all recipients for 3 to 4 years, preceded by anti-thymocyte globulin induction. General study results and limits: High graft-versus-host to host-versus-graft T cell clonal ratios marked allografts of patients with graft-donor macrochimerism. HvG clone declines early post-transplant were associated with peak circulating GvH levels.

TCRdb keeps only in-frame clones here, not all; method: immunoSEQ multiplex PCR. Here the sample spans roughly 39,000 clones, about 95% being singletons. The receptor was derived from a human donor who was the organ donor for an intestinal transplant. The starting material was unstimulated CD8+ T cells sorted from spleen or lymph node cells, obtained before transplant.

CDR3 protein: CSLRRGTDTQYF. For the CDR3, the DNA is TGCAGCCTTAGGAGGGGAACAGATACGCAGTATTTT. V usage is TRBV29-1 and J usage is TRBJ2-3; the D gene is possibly TRBD2 (6 bases). The CDR3 loop spans 12 amino acids. Germline V lookup: CDR1 SQVTM, CDR2 ANQGSEA. V was trimmed by 8 bases and J by 3 bases, leaving 12 bases between them.